This entry is about one T cell receptor beta chain. Its antigen remains unidentified. The source of the sample is a study of Ad26.COV2.S vaccination and SARS-CoV-2 variants. Study-level information: Once, or twice with 56 days between doses, Ad26.COV2.S was given intramuscularly.

Described treatment: over 15 received Ad26.COV2.S at low or high dose, single or two shots; five or six received placebo; per-sample allocation not given. Collection of samples fell on day 63 after the first vaccine or placebo injection. Expressing Wuhan-strain SARS-CoV-2 spike, an Ad26 vector served as the vaccine. Study results and limitations: After vaccination, substantial breadth of spike-specific CD8+ and CD4+ responses was reported.

The CDR3 extends over 15 amino acids. Germline lookup yields CDR1 DFQATT and CDR2 SNEGSKA (reference sequence). V was shortened by 3 bases and J by 2 bases, with 16 bases between the two germline ends. TCRdb keeps only in-frame clones here, not all; method: immunoSEQ multiplex PCR. The sample contains hundreds of thousands of clones, 89% of which appear only once. This rearrangement joins TRBV20-1 to TRBJ2-5; no firm D call. The receptor was derived from a person between 18 and 65 years old who received the Ad26.COV2.S COVID-19 vaccine or a placebo. This sample comprised peripheral blood, obtained in a trial of Ad26.COV2.S vaccine versus placebo. The CDR3 reads CSASPSGGPQETQYF. The CDR3 coding sequence is TGCAGTGCTAGTCCCTCCGGCGGACCACAAGAGACCCAGTACTTC.